This is a list of T cell receptor beta chains from one sample in a study of beta chain features in type 1 diabetes. TCRdb's table, derived via immunoSEQ multiplex PCR, lists solely in-frame clones and lacks some. The table records 350,000 or so clones, roughly a fifth of them present only once. The sequenced sample was naive CD4+ T cells from blood. The receptors originated from a woman under 30 in good health. The CDR3 runs from the conserved cysteine through the conserved F or W. The order of the fields is D gene, V gene, clone size, J gene, CDR3 DNA, CDR3 protein. The D gene is left open where the match is weak. Size tells how often a clone was seen (once, few, many) or the class of an expanded clone, and some rows leave it out.

d_gene: TRBD1
v_gene: TRBV7-2
abundance: NA
j_gene: TRBJ2-3
CDR3nt: TGTGCCAGCAGCTCGGGACAGGGGGGGACAGATACGCAGTATTTT
CDR3aa: CASSSGQGGTDTQYF

d_gene: NA
v_gene: TRBV6-1
abundance: NA
j_gene: TRBJ2-1
CDR3nt: TGTGCCAGCAGTCTGACTAGTTGGCCCAATGAGCAGTTCTTC
CDR3aa: CASSLTSWPNEQFF

d_gene: TRBD1
v_gene: TRBV29-1
abundance: NA
j_gene: TRBJ1-2
CDR3nt: TGCAGCGTCGGGCAGGGGGCAGGCTATGGCTACACCTTC
CDR3aa: CSVGQGAGYGYTF

d_gene: NA
v_gene: TRBV6-1
abundance: NA
j_gene: TRBJ2-3
CDR3nt: TGTGCGAGCTGGTTTACTAGCACAGATACGCAGTATTTT
CDR3aa: CASWFTSTDTQYF

d_gene: NA
v_gene: TRBV19
abundance: few
j_gene: TRBJ1-1
CDR3nt: TGTGCCAGTAGTATGGTGTTGGGAGGGAACACTGAAGCTTTCTTT
CDR3aa: CASSMVLGGNTEAFF

d_gene: NA
v_gene: TRBV7-2
abundance: NA
j_gene: TRBJ1-2
CDR3nt: TGTGCCAGCAGCTTAGACAGGAGTCCTATCAGCTACACCTTC
CDR3aa: CASSLDRSPISYTF

d_gene: NA
v_gene: TRBV2
abundance: few
j_gene: TRBJ1-6
CDR3nt: TGTGCCAGCAGTGAAACAAGAAAGAATTCACCCCTCCACTTT
CDR3aa: CASSETRKNSPLHF

d_gene: NA
v_gene: TRBV30
abundance: NA
j_gene: TRBJ1-4
CDR3nt: TGTGCCTGGAGTCGTTGGGGGGTTGGGGATGAAAAACTGTTTTTT
CDR3aa: CAWSRWGVGDEKLFF

d_gene: TRBD2
v_gene: TRBV6-5
abundance: NA
j_gene: TRBJ2-5
CDR3nt: TGTGCCAGCCGCGGAGCGGGAGAAGGGGAGACCCAGTACTTC
CDR3aa: CASRGAGEGETQYF

d_gene: NA
v_gene: TRBV6-5
abundance: NA
j_gene: TRBJ2-1
CDR3nt: TGTGCCAGCAGCTCTTTCAATGAGCAGTTCTTC
CDR3aa: CASSSFNEQFF

d_gene: TRBD2
v_gene: TRBV15
abundance: NA
j_gene: TRBJ2-7
CDR3nt: TGTGCCACCAGCAGAGTGCCGGGACTAGCGGGATCCGAGCAGTACTTC
CDR3aa: CATSRVPGLAGSEQYF

d_gene: TRBD1
v_gene: TRBV6-5
abundance: NA
j_gene: TRBJ1-2
CDR3nt: TGTGCCAGCAGAGGGACAGCACCCTATGGCTACACCTTC
CDR3aa: CASRGTAPYGYTF

d_gene: TRBD2
v_gene: TRBV30
abundance: few
j_gene: TRBJ2-7
CDR3nt: TGTGCCTGGAGGGCTACTAGCGGACCCTACGAGCAGTACTTC
CDR3aa: CAWRATSGPYEQYF

d_gene: NA
v_gene: TRBV7-2
abundance: NA
j_gene: TRBJ2-3
CDR3nt: TGTGCCAGCAGCTTAGCAAAGGGCAGGGCTGGCACAGATACGCAGTATTTT
CDR3aa: CASSLAKGRAGTDTQYF

d_gene: NA
v_gene: TRBV7-9
abundance: NA
j_gene: TRBJ2-7
CDR3nt: TGTGCCAGCAGCCACGAACAGGGTCACGAGCAGTACTTC
CDR3aa: CASSHEQGHEQYF

d_gene: NA
v_gene: TRBV28
abundance: NA
j_gene: TRBJ1-1
CDR3nt: TGTGCCAGCAGAACTACCAAGAACACTGAAGCTTTCTTT
CDR3aa: CASRTTKNTEAFF

d_gene: NA
v_gene: TRBV5-1
abundance: NA
j_gene: TRBJ1-3
CDR3nt: TGCGCCAGCAGCTTGGATCCAGGAACCTCTGGAAACACCATATATTTT
CDR3aa: CASSLDPGTSGNTIYF

d_gene: NA
v_gene: TRBV29-1
abundance: NA
j_gene: TRBJ1-2
CDR3nt: TGCAGCGTTGATCGGGTGCAGGGTGGCTATGGCTACACCTTC
CDR3aa: CSVDRVQGGYGYTF

d_gene: TRBD2
v_gene: TRBV15
abundance: NA
j_gene: TRBJ2-1
CDR3nt: TGTGCCACCAGAAAAGCCTATCCTAGCGGGAGACCTGAGCAGTTCTTC
CDR3aa: CATRKAYPSGRPEQFF

d_gene: TRBD2
v_gene: TRBV19
abundance: NA
j_gene: TRBJ2-3
CDR3nt: TGTGCCAGTAGTAGAGCGGGGGAACGCTTTCATACGCAGTATTTT
CDR3aa: CASSRAGERFHTQYF